This is a list of T cell receptor beta chains from one sample in a study of blood T cell repertoires in COVID-19. Assay: immunoSEQ multiplex PCR; the TCRdb copy retains only in-frame clones and omits some. Of 180,000 or so clones listed, about nine tenths are singletons. The sample comprised peripheral blood. The receptors here all came from a woman aged 25 to 39 with acute or convalescent COVID-19. Each CDR3 is given with its conserved first and last residue. A D gene is named only where the DNA matches it firmly. Clone size is not always given. Where it is, it says once, few, many or a class for expanded clones.

j_call d_call v_call clone_size cdr3_aa cdr3_nt
TRBJ2-7 - TRBV4-1 - CASSQDTPQGLSYEQYF TGCGCCAGCAGCCAAGATACCCCACAGGGTTTGAGCTACGAGCAGTACTTC
TRBJ2-1 - TRBV11-2 - CASSSYREGHNEQFF TGTGCCAGCAGCTCATACAGGGAAGGCCACAATGAGCAGTTCTTC
TRBJ1-5 - TRBV30 - CAWSVRGRNQPQHF TGTGCCTGGAGTGTTCGAGGTCGGAATCAGCCCCAGCATTTT
TRBJ2-1 TRBD2 TRBV30 - CAWSVWSGSRYEQFF TGTGCCTGGAGTGTTTGGAGCGGGAGTAGATATGAGCAGTTCTTC
TRBJ1-2 - TRBV6-6 - CASSYSLQGGYGYTF TGTGCCAGCAGTTACTCGCTTCAGGGTGGGTATGGCTACACCTTC
TRBJ1-3 - TRBV5-1 - CASSFGPQGRDSGNTIYF TGCGCCAGCAGCTTTGGACCACAGGGTAGGGATTCTGGAAACACCATATATTTT
TRBJ1-1 - TRBV5-1 - CASRWTTNTEAFF TGCGCCAGCAGGTGGACAACGAACACTGAAGCTTTCTTT
TRBJ1-5 - TRBV19 - CASRSGARPYQPQHF TGTGCCAGTCGCTCAGGGGCGCGCCCTTATCAGCCCCAGCATTTT
TRBJ2-7 - TRBV13 - CASSLTIYEQYF TGTGCCAGCAGCTTGACAATTTACGAGCAGTACTTC
TRBJ2-7 - TRBV28 once CASRGIGGLMSGEQYF TGTGCCAGCAGAGGAATCGGCGGGCTAATGTCTGGCGAGCAGTACTTC
TRBJ1-2 - TRBV25-1 - CASSQGGDGYTF TGTGCCAGCAGTCAAGGGGGGGATGGCTACACCTTC
TRBJ2-5 TRBD2 TRBV28 - CASSFAGAGAGETQYF TGTGCCAGCAGTTTTGCCGGTGCGGGAGCGGGGGAGACCCAGTACTTC
TRBJ2-1 TRBD2 TRBV6-5 - CASSYSAGRSYNEQFF TGTGCCAGCAGTTACTCAGCGGGGAGGTCCTACAATGAGCAGTTCTTC
TRBJ1-4 - TRBV5-1 few CASSLLSAGTNEKLFF TGCGCCAGCAGCTTGTTATCAGCAGGAACTAATGAAAAACTGTTTTTT
TRBJ2-2 TRBD1 TRBV5-4 - CASSFVQGDGGELFF TGTGCCAGCAGCTTCGTCCAGGGGGATGGCGGGGAGCTGTTTTTT
TRBJ1-5 TRBD1 TRBV19 few CASKGANSNQPQHF TGTGCCAGTAAGGGGGCTAATAGCAATCAGCCCCAGCATTTT
TRBJ2-7 - TRBV24-1 - CATSDHLSYEQYF TGTGCCACCAGTGACCACTTAAGCTACGAGCAGTACTTC
TRBJ2-6 - TRBV9 once CASSVAIGDPEVGANVLTF TGTGCCAGCAGCGTAGCAATCGGAGACCCGGAGGTTGGGGCCAACGTCCTGACTTTC
TRBJ2-7 - TRBV19 - CASSIPGYEQYF TGTGCCAGTAGTATCCCCGGGTACGAGCAGTACTTC
TRBJ1-4 - TRBV27 - CASSLQGIGKLFF TGTGCCAGCAGTTTACAGGGTATAGGAAAACTGTTTTTT
TRBJ2-7 TRBD2 TRBV28 - CASSLVFSPPFLAGDQYF TGTGCCAGCAGTTTAGTTTTTAGCCCTCCCTTCCTAGCGGGGGATCAGTACTTC
TRBJ2-7 - TRBV7-9 - CASSEGAYEQYF TGTGCCAGCAGCGAGGGGGCCTACGAGCAGTACTTC
TRBJ2-7 - TRBV2 - CASSSLGVGEQYF TGTGCCAGCTCTTCACTAGGCGTGGGCGAGCAGTACTTC
TRBJ2-4 TRBD1 TRBV28 - CASSRGQGPPLAKNIQYF TGTGCCAGCAGTAGGGGGCAGGGTCCGCCATTAGCCAAAAACATTCAGTACTTC
TRBJ1-2 - TRBV14 once CASSLMALYGYTF TGTGCCAGCAGCCTAATGGCCCTCTATGGCTACACCTTC
TRBJ2-2 TRBD1 TRBV2 - CASGQGATTNTGELFF TGTGCCAGCGGCCAGGGGGCGACCACGAACACCGGGGAGCTGTTTTTT
TRBJ2-1 TRBD2 TRBV19 - CASSSGRGNEQFF TGTGCCAGTAGTAGCGGGAGGGGTAATGAGCAGTTCTTC
TRBJ1-1 - TRBV2 - CASSENEGSEAFF TGTGCCAGCAGTGAAAATGAGGGTTCAGAAGCTTTCTTT
TRBJ2-1 - TRBV18 - CASSPDFHNEQFF TGTGCCAGCTCACCGGACTTTCACAATGAGCAGTTCTTC
TRBJ2-1 TRBD2 TRBV5-1 - CASSTFTSGINEQFF TGCGCCAGCAGCACCTTTACTAGCGGGATCAATGAGCAGTTCTTC
TRBJ2-5 - TRBV15 - CATSRDLEDRYF TGTGCCACCAGCAGAGATTTGGAGGACAGATACTTC
TRBJ1-1 - TRBV18 - CASSPPTGGVEAFF TGTGCCAGCTCACCACCTACGGGGGGGGTTGAAGCTTTCTTT
TRBJ2-2 TRBD1 TRBV7-2 - CASSLGPGGNTGELFF TGTGCCAGCAGCTTAGGTCCAGGGGGGAACACCGGGGAGCTGTTTTTT
TRBJ2-2 TRBD2 TRBV28 - CASSLASGRPNTGELFF TGTGCCAGCAGTTTAGCTAGCGGGAGGCCGAACACCGGGGAGCTGTTTTTT
TRBJ1-1 TRBD1 TRBV6-5 - CASKDRDGEAFF TGTGCCAGCAAGGACAGGGATGGGGAAGCTTTCTTT
TRBJ2-3 TRBD1 TRBV9 - CASSPQGIDSTDTQYF TGTGCCAGCAGCCCACAGGGGATAGATAGCACAGATACGCAGTATTTT
TRBJ2-3 TRBD2 TRBV27 - CASREAGGRDTQYF TGTGCCAGCAGGGAAGCGGGAGGTCGAGATACGCAGTATTTT
TRBJ2-1 - TRBV20-1 - CSARSGRGLIF TGCAGTGCTAGATCCGGAAGAGGGCTGATCTTC
TRBJ2-1 - TRBV12-3/TRBV12-4 - CASSPLVRNEQFF TGTGCCAGCAGTCCCCTTGTCCGCAATGAGCAGTTCTTC
TRBJ1-1 - TRBV20-1 - CSARERGRAFF TGCAGTGCTAGAGAGCGGGGGAGAGCTTTCTTT
TRBJ2-3 - TRBV28 - CASSLPPNRFRTDTQYF TGTGCCAGCAGTTTACCCCCTAACAGGTTCCGCACAGATACGCAGTATTTT
TRBJ2-3 TRBD2 TRBV6-5 - CASSGLAGDTQYF TGTGCCAGCAGCGGACTAGCTGGAGATACGCAGTATTTT